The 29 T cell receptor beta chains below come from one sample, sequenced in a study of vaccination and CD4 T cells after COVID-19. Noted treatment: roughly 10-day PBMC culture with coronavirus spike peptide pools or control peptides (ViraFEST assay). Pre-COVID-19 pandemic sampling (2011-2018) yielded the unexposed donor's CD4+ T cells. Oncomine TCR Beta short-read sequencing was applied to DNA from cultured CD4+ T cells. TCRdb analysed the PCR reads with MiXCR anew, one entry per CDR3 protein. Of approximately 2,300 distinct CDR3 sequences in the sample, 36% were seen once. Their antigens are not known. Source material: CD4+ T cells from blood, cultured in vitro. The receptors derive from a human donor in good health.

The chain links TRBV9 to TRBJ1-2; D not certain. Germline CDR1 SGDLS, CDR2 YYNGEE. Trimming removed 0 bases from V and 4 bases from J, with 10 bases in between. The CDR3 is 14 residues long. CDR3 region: CASSVARTRYGYTF. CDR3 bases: TGTGCCAGCAGCGTAGCTCGGACTCGCTATGGCTACACCTTC.

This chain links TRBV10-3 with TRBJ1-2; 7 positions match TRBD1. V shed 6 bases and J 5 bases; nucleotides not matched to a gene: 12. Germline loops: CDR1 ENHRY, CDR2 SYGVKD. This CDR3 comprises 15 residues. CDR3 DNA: TGTGCCATCAGGGGGGGCGGGGACAGAACTTATGGCTACACCTTC. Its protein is CAIRGGGDRTYGYTF.

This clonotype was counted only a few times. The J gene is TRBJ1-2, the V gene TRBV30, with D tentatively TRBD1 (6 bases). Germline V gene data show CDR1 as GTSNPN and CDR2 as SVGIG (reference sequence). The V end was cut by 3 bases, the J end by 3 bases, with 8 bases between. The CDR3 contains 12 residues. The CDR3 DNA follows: TGTGCCTGGAGGGGGGCGGACTATGGCTACACCTTC. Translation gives CAWRGADYGYTF.

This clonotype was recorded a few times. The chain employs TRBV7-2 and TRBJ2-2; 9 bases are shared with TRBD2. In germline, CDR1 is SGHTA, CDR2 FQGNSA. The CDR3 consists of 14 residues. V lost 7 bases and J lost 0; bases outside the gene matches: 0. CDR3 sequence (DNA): TGTGCCAGCAAGCGGGGGGCGAACACCGGGGAGCTGTTTTTT. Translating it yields CASKRGANTGELFF.

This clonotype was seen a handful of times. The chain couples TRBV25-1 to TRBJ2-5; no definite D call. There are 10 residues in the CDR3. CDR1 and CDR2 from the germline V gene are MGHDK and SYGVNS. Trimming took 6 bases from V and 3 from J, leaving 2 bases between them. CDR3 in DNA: TGTGCCAGCAGAGAAGAGACCCAGTACTTC. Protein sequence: CASREETQYF.

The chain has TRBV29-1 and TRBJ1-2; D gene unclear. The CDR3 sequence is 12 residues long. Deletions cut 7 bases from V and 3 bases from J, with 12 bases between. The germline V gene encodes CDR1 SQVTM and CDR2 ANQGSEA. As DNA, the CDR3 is TGCAGCGCTATAGACACGTACTATGGCTACACCTTC. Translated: CSAIDTYYGYTF.

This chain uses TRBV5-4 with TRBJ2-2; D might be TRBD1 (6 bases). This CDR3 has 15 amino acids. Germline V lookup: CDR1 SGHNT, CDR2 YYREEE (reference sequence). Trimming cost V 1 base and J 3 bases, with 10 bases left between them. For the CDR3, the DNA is TGTGCCAGCAGCTTGAACAGGGAGCACACCGGGGAGCTGTTTTTT. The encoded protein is CASSLNREHTGELFF.

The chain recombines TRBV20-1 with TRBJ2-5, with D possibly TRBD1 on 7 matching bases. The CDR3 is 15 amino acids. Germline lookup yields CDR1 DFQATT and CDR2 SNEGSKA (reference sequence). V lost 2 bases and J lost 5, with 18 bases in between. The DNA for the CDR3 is TGCAGTGCTAGAAGTTTTAGGACAGGAGGGGAGACCCAGTACTTC. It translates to CSARSFRTGGETQYF.

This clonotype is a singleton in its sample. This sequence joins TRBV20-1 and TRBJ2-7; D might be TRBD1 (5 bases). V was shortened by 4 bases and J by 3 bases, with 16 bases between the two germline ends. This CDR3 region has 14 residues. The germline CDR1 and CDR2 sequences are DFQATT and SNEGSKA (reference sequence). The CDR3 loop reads CSAKATAEVYEQYF. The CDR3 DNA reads TGCAGTGCTAAGGCGACAGCAGAAGTCTACGAGCAGTACTTC.

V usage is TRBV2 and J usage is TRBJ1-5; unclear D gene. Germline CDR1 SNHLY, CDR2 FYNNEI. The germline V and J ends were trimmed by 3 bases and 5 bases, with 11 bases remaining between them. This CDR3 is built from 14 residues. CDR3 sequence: CASSEEAVYQPQHF. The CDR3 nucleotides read TGTGCCAGCAGTGAGGAGGCGGTATATCAGCCCCAGCATTTT.

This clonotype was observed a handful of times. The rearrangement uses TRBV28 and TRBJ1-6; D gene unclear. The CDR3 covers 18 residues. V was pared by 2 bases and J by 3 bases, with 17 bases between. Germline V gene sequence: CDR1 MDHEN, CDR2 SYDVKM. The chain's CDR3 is CASSLLRLLNLYNSPLHF. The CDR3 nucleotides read TGTGCCAGCAGTTTACTCAGACTTCTAAACCTCTATAATTCACCCCTCCACTTT. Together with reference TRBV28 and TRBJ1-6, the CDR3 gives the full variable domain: DVKVTQSSRYLVKRTGEKVFLECVQDMDHENMFWYRQDPGLGLRLIYFSYDVKMKEKGDIPEGYSVSREKKERFSLILESASTNQTSMYLCASSLLRLLNLYNSPLHFGNGTRLTVT.

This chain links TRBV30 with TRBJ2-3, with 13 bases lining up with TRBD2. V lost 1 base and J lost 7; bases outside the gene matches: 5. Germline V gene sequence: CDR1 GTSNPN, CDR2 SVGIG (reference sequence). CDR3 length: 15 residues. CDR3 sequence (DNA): TGTGCCTGGAGTGGACTAGCGGGGGGCCGCCATACGCAGTATTTT. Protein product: CAWSGLAGGRHTQYF.

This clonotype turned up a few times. CDR3 residues: CSARMGSSYNSPLHF. In nucleotides, the CDR3 is TGCAGCGCTAGAATGGGGAGCTCCTATAATTCACCCCTCCACTTT. The rearrangement joins TRBV29-1 to TRBJ1-6, with D hard to call. Germline assignment: CDR1 SQVTM and CDR2 ANQGSEA. The CDR3 has 15 amino acids. V shed 7 bases and J shed 0 bases, with 13 bases lying between them.

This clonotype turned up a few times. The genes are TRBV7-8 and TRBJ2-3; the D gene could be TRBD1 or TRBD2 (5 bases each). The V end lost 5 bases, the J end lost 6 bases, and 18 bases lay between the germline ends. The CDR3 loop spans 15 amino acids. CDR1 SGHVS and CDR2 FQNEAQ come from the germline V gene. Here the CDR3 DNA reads TGTGCCAGCAGCCCGAGGGCAGGGTCTTCGGATACGCAGTATTTT. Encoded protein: CASSPRAGSSDTQYF.

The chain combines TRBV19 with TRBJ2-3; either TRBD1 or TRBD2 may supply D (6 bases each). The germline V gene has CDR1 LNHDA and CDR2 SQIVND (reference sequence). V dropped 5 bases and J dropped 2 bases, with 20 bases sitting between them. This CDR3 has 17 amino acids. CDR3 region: CASSSYDRTGDTDTQYF. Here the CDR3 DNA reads TGTGCCAGTAGTTCCTACGACAGGACGGGAGACACAGATACGCAGTATTTT.

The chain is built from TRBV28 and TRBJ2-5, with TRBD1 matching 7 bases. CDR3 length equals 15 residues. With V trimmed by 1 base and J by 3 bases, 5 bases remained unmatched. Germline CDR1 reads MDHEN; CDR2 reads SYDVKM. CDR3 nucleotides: TGTGCCAGCAGTTTATACCTGACAGGGAAAGAGACCCAGTACTTC. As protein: CASSLYLTGKETQYF.

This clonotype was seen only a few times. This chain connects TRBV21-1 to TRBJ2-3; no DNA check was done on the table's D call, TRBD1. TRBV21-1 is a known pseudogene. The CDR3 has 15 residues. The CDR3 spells CASSRSGGATDTQYF. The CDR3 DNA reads TGTGCCAGCAGCAGAAGCGGGGGGGCAACAGATACGCAGTATTTT.

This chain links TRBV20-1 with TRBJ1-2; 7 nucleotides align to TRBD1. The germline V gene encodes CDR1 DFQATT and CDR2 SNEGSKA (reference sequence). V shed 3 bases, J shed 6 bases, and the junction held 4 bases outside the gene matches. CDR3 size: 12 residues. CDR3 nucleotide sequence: TGCAGTGCTAGCGGGACAGAGAATGGCTACACCTTC. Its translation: CSASGTENGYTF.

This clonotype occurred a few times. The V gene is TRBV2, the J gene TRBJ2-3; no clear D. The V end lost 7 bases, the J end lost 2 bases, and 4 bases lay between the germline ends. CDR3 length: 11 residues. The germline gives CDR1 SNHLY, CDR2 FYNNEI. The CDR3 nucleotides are TGTGCCAGCACCGTCACAGATACGCAGTATTTT. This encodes CASTVTDTQYF.

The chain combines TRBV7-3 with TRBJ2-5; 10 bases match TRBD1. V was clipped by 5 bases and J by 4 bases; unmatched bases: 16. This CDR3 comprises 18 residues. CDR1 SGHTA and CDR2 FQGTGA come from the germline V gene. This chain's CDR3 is CASSPPGQGRGPGETQYF. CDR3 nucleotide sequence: TGTGCCAGCAGCCCACCGGGACAGGGGAGGGGGCCGGGAGAGACCCAGTACTTC. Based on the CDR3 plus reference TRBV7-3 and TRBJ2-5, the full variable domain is GAGVSQTPSNKVTEKGKYVELRCDPISGHTALYWYRQSLGQGPEFLIYFQGTGAADDSGLPNDRFFAVRPEGSVSTLKIQRTERGDSAVYLCASSPPGQGRGPGETQYFGPGTRLLVL.

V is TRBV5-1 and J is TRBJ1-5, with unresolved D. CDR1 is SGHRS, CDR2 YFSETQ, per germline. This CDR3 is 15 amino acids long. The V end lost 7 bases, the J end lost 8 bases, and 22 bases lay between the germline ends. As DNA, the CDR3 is TGCGCCAGCGCCCTGACGGATCCCCAAGTAGAGCCCCAGCATTTT. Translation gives CASALTDPQVEPQHF.

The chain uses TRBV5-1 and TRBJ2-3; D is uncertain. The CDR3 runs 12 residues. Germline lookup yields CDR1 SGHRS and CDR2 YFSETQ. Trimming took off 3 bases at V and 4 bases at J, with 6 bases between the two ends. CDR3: CASSSTADTQYF. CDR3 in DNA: TGCGCCAGCAGCTCAACGGCAGATACGCAGTATTTT.

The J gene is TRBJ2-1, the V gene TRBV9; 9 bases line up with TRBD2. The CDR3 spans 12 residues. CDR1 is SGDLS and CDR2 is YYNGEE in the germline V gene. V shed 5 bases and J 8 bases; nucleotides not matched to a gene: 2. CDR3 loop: CASSLAGDEQFF. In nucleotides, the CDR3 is TGTGCCAGCAGTTTAGCGGGGGATGAGCAGTTCTTC.

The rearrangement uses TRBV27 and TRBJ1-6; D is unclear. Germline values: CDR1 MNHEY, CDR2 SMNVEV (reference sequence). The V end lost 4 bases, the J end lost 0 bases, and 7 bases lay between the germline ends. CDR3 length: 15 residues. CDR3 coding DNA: TGTGCCAGCAGTTCCGGGAGCTCCTATAATTCACCCCTCCACTTT. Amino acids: CASSSGSSYNSPLHF.

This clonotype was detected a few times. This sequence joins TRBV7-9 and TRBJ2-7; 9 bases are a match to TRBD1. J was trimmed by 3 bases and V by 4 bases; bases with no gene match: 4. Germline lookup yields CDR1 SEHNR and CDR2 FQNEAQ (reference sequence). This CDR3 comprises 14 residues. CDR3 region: CASSSGTGLYEQYF. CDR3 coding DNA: TGTGCCAGCAGCTCCGGGACAGGGCTCTACGAGCAGTACTTC.

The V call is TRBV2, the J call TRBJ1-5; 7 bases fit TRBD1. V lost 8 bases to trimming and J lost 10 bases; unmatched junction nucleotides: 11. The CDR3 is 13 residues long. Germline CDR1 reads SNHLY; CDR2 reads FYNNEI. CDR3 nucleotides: TGTGCCAGCTCCCGGACCAACAGGGGACCCCAGCATTTT. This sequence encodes CASSRTNRGPQHF.

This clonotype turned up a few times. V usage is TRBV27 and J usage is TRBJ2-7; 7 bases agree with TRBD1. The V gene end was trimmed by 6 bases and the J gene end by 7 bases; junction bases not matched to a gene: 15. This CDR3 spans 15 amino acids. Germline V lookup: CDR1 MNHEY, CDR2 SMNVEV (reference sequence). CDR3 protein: CASSPPRAGGSEQYF. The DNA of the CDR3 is TGTGCCAGCAGCCCCCCGCGTGCAGGGGGAAGTGAGCAGTACTTC.

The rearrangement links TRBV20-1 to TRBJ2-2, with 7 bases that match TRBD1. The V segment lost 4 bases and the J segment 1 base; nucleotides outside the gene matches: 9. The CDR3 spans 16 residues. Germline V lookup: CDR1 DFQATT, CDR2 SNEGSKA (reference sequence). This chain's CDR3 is CSATRETGWNTGELFF. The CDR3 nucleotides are TGCAGTGCTACTAGGGAGACAGGGTGGAACACCGGGGAGCTGTTTTTT.

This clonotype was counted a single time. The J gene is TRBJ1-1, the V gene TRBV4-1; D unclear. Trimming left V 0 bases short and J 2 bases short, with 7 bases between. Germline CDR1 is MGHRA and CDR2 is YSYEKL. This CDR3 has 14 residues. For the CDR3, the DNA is TGCGCCAGCAGCCAAGACCCCACTAACACTGAAGCTTTCTTT. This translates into CASSQDPTNTEAFF.